The clone carrying this T cell receptor (beta chain) occurred once. The antigen is not known. CDR1 MNHNS and CDR2 SASEGT come from the germline V gene. Between the trimmed V and J ends, which lost 9 bases and 0 bases, there was a span of 8 bases. The CDR3 consists of 12 residues. The source of the sample is a study of Ad26.COV2.S vaccination and SARS-CoV-2 variants. Produced via immunoSEQ multiplex PCR; TCRdb's table is partial and in-frame only. Among 360,000 or so clones listed, around nine tenths were seen once. Sample treatment: approximately 18 received Ad26.COV2.S at low or high dose, single or two shots; 5 received placebo; per-sample allocation not given. All samples were drawn on day 63, counting from the first vaccine or placebo injection. Whole-study findings and limits: Substantial post-vaccination breadth of spike-specific CD8+ and CD4+ T cell responses was reported.

The chain carries TRBV6-1 and TRBJ1-2; D not certain. This TCR came from a person between 18 and 65 years old who received the Ad26.COV2.S COVID-19 vaccine or a placebo. The specimen comprised peripheral blood, sampled in a trial of Ad26.COV2.S vaccine versus placebo. The CDR3 region is CASAIANYGYTF. The CDR3 DNA follows: TGTGCCAGTGCTATAGCTAACTATGGCTACACCTTC.